A single sample is the source of the 11 T cell receptor beta chains below, sequenced in a study of T cells after yellow fever vaccination. TCRdb re-derived calls from the 5' RACE reads in MiXCR, one entry per CDR3 protein. Here the sample spans fewer than 400,000 distinct CDR3 sequences, around 10% being singletons. Sequenced here: CD4+ T cells sorted from PBMCs, sampled 45 days after the yellow fever booster vaccination. These receptors originate from a man aged 18 to 30 who received the YFV17D yellow fever vaccine.

The gene calls are TRBV4-3 and TRBJ1-4, with 8 bases identical to TRBD1. Unmatched junction bases numbered 1, after V lost 1 base and J lost 6 bases. CDR3 size: 14 residues. Germline V CDR1 and CDR2: LGHNA, YSLEER. The CDR3 DNA sequence: TGCGCCAGCAGCCAAGTACAGGGGGATGAAAAACTGTTTTTT. This sequence encodes CASSQVQGDEKLFF.

This clonotype was counted ten times or more. The V gene is TRBV20-1, the J gene TRBJ2-2, with 13 nucleotides matching TRBD2. The length of the CDR3 is 17 residues. The V gene's germline CDR1 is DFQATT and CDR2 SNEGSKA (reference sequence). V shed 1 base, J shed 4 bases, and the junction held 6 bases outside the gene matches. The CDR3 sequence: CSARATSGGRGTGELFF. The CDR3, as DNA: TGCAGTGCTAGAGCGACTAGCGGGGGGCGGGGCACCGGGGAGCTGTTTTTT.

This clonotype was seen only a few times. The chain couples TRBV18 to TRBJ1-1; D might be TRBD1 (5 bases). Trimming left V 4 bases short and J 1 base short, with 7 bases between. The CDR3 is made up of 13 amino acids. From germline, CDR1 is KGHSH and CDR2 LQKENI. CDR3 protein: CASSQTANTEAFF. As DNA, the CDR3 is TGTGCCAGCTCACAGACAGCGAACACTGAAGCTTTCTTT.

The J gene is TRBJ1-6, the V gene TRBV12-3 or TRBV12-4, with D possibly TRBD1 on 6 matching bases. V gave up 3 bases and J gave up 8 bases, with 14 bases separating them. The CDR3 consists of 15 residues. CDR3 nucleotides: TGTGCCAGCAGTTTGCGGGGGCTCAATTATTCACCCCTCCACTTT. Amino acid sequence: CASSLRGLNYSPLHF.

This chain uses TRBV6-6 with TRBJ2-2; D is perhaps TRBD1 (6 bases). This CDR3 spans 15 amino acids. V lost 5 bases, J lost 9 bases, and 19 bases lay in between. Germline CDR1 and CDR2: MNHNY and SVGAGI (reference sequence). CDR3 in DNA: TGTGCCAGCAGTCTCTTGGGGGCTGGAGCCCGGGAGCTGTTTTTT. Translated, it gives CASSLLGAGARELFF.

Ten or more counts support this clonotype. V gene TRBV5-1 combines with J gene TRBJ2-3; D is unresolved. Germline V gene sequence: CDR1 SGHRS, CDR2 YFSETQ. The CDR3 consists of 12 residues. V lost 7 bases, J lost 5 bases, and 11 bases lay in between. CDR3 sequence reads: CASGVSGDTQYF. Written as DNA, the CDR3 is TGCGCCAGCGGGGTATCGGGAGATACGCAGTATTTT.

This chain links TRBV11-1 with TRBJ2-7, with 8 bases identical to TRBD1. The V gene end was trimmed by 3 bases and the J gene end by 2 bases; junction bases not matched to a gene: 3. Per the germline V gene, CDR1 is SGHAT and CDR2 is FQDESV (reference sequence). This CDR3 has 14 residues. The CDR3 bases are TGTGCCAGCAGCTTCCAACAGGGGGCCTACGAGCAGTACTTC. It specifies CASSFQQGAYEQYF.

This clonotype came up a few times. The chain combines TRBV7-9 with TRBJ1-1; the D is unclear. Germline CDR1 and CDR2: SEHNR and FQNEAQ (reference sequence). The CDR3 runs 15 residues. Trimming removed 5 bases from V and 5 bases from J, with 18 bases in between. The CDR3 is CASSRGVGKVTEAFF. The DNA of the CDR3 is TGTGCCAGCAGCCGAGGAGTTGGGAAAGTTACTGAAGCTTTCTTT.

V is TRBV13 and J is TRBJ2-7; D not certain. Germline loops: CDR1 PRHDT, CDR2 FYEKMQ (reference sequence). CDR3 length: 15 residues. The ends were cut back, 0 bases at V and 0 bases at J, with 9 bases in the middle. The DNA of the CDR3 is TGTGCCAGCAGCTTAGGGGACGGATACTCCTACGAGCAGTACTTC. As protein: CASSLGDGYSYEQYF.

This clonotype was counted many times. The chain has TRBV19 and TRBJ2-3, with 8 bases matching TRBD1. The CDR3 is 13 residues long. Germline CDR1 LNHDA, CDR2 SQIVND (reference sequence). After removal of 8 bases from V and 4 bases from J, the junction contained 5 bases not matched to a gene. The CDR3 protein is CASRQGPSDTQYF. The CDR3 region has the DNA TGTGCCAGTCGACAGGGGCCCTCAGATACGCAGTATTTT.

In this sample, this clonotype turned up a few times. The gene calls are TRBV12-3 or TRBV12-4 and TRBJ2-7; D might be TRBD2 (5 bases). Trimming took off 1 base at V and 4 bases at J, with 8 bases between the two ends. This CDR3 spans 13 amino acids. CDR3 loop: CASSLVTTYEQYF. The CDR3 DNA reads as TGTGCCAGCAGTTTAGTGACTACTTACGAGCAGTACTTC.